These 28 T cell receptor beta chains came from one sample sequenced in a study of naive and memory T cell subsets. The beta constant-region primer was an equimolar mix of two oligonucleotides covering TRBC1 and TRBC2. The ligated cDNA underwent four PCR rounds using SP2 and nested alpha and beta constant-region primers. TCRdb reanalysed the UMI-ligation and nested PCR reads using MiXCR and keeps one entry per CDR3 protein. The sample consists of some 10,000 distinct CDR3 sequences, roughly 5.4% of them appearing once. Sequencing was carried out using CD4+ TEMRA cells from blood. Noted subset: effector memory re-expressing CD45RA, CD45RA+ CD27-. The receptor source for this set is a human donor in good health.

This clonotype showed up many times. The chain carries TRBV24-1 and TRBJ2-3; D could derive from TRBD1 or TRBD2 (5 bases each). The germline V gene encodes CDR1 KGHDR and CDR2 SFDVKD. The CDR3 runs to 17 residues. The V end lost 3 bases, the J end lost 6 bases, and 21 bases lay between the germline ends. The CDR3 coding sequence is TGTGCCACCAGTGATAGCCGGGACGGCGGATTGTTGGATACGCAGTATTTT. It encodes CATSDSRDGGLLDTQYF.

The table lists this clonotype with many counts. The chain combines TRBV11-3 with TRBJ1-1; no clear D gene. This CDR3 is 14 amino acids long. Germline-derived CDR1 and CDR2 are SGHNT and YENEEA. Trimming removed 1 base from V and 4 bases from J, with 10 bases in between. The CDR3: CASSLGGKGTEAFF. The CDR3, as DNA: TGTGCCAGCAGCTTAGGGGGTAAGGGCACTGAAGCTTTCTTT. Complete variable domain (other parts from reference TRBV11-3 and TRBJ1-1): EAGVVQSPRYKIIEKKQPVAFWCNPISGHNTLYWYLQNLGQGPELLIRYENEEAVDDSQLPKDRFSAERLKGVDSTLKIQPAELGDSAVYLCASSLGGKGTEAFFGQGTRLTVV.

This clonotype was seen ten or more times. The chain employs TRBV5-1 and TRBJ1-4, with 7 bases aligning to TRBD1. The V segment lost 4 bases and the J segment 2 bases; nucleotides outside the gene matches: 8. This CDR3 is built from 16 residues. Germline V gene sequence: CDR1 SGHRS, CDR2 YFSETQ. The CDR3 loop is CASSLLDRSTNEKLFF. DNA for the CDR3: TGCGCCAGCAGCCTCCTGGACAGGTCCACTAATGAAAAACTGTTTTTT.

The table lists this clonotype with many counts. The chain employs TRBV7-2 and TRBJ1-6, with D perhaps matching TRBD1 (6 bases). The CDR3 contains 12 residues. Deletions cut 4 bases from V and 14 bases from J, with 12 bases between. CDR1 SGHTA and CDR2 FQGNSA come from the germline V gene. CDR3 DNA: TGTGCCAGCAGCTCCCAGGGGTTCACCCTCCACTTT. It yields the protein CASSSQGFTLHF.

This clonotype has a count of ten or more. V and J are TRBV12-3 or TRBV12-4 and TRBJ1-6, with a tentative D call TRBD1 (5 bases). Between the trimmed V and J ends, which lost 6 bases and 5 bases, there was a span of 14 bases. This CDR3 is built from 15 residues. The CDR3 nucleotides are TGTGCCAGCAGGGGGACCGCTGTCGATAATTCACCCCTCCACTTT. It specifies CASRGTAVDNSPLHF.

This clonotype came up many times. The chain joins TRBV6-5 to TRBJ1-1; TRBD1 might be the D (5 bases). V was clipped by 5 bases and J by 2 bases, with 15 bases between them. This CDR3 comprises 15 residues. Germline V gene sequence: CDR1 MNHEY, CDR2 SVGAGI. The CDR3 coding sequence is TGTGCCAGCAGTAGTTCTGGGGCGTCAAACACTGAAGCTTTCTTT. This sequence encodes CASSSSGASNTEAFF.

This clonotype was seen repeatedly, ten times or more. The rearrangement links TRBV4-3 to TRBJ2-6; D ambiguous. The germline V gene has CDR1 LGHNA and CDR2 YSLEER. With 3 bases removed from V and 0 bases from J, the gap between germline ends came to 9 bases. This CDR3 has 16 residues. CDR3 protein: CASSQYYNSGANVLTF. The CDR3 DNA sequence: TGCGCCAGCAGCCAGTACTACAACTCTGGGGCCAACGTCCTGACTTTC.

This clonotype occurred many times. The J gene is TRBJ1-2, the V gene TRBV5-4; 8 nucleotides line up with TRBD1. The junction had 7 bases not matched to a gene; V was cut back by 2 bases and J by 7 bases. Germline CDR1 reads SGHNT; CDR2 reads YYREEE (reference sequence). The CDR3 loop spans 14 amino acids. CDR3 sequence reads: CASSFTDRGSGYTF. CDR3 nucleotides: TGTGCCAGCAGCTTCACTGACAGGGGATCTGGCTACACCTTC.

In this sample, this clonotype turned up many times. V and J are TRBV9 and TRBJ2-6; 8 nucleotides align to TRBD2. The CDR3 is 17 residues long. Germline CDR1 SGDLS, CDR2 YYNGEE. V lost 4 bases, J lost 2 bases, and 8 bases stayed unmatched. Here the CDR3 reads CASSKNSGAAGANVLTF. CDR3 in DNA: TGTGCCAGCAGCAAAAATAGCGGGGCGGCTGGGGCCAACGTCCTGACTTTC.

This clonotype came up many times. This chain links TRBV24-1 with TRBJ2-7; D gene unclear. Germline CDR1 is KGHDR and CDR2 is SFDVKD. The V and J ends lost 5 bases and 4 bases respectively, with 11 bases between them. The CDR3 contains 13 residues. In nucleotides, the CDR3 is TGTGCCACCAGTGGTCGGACCCCTTACGAGCAGTACTTC. Protein sequence: CATSGRTPYEQYF.

A remark on this clonotype: Just one base apart from a much larger clone, this may be a read error. V is TRBV6-2 or TRBV6-3 and J is TRBJ2-1; TRBD2 aligns across 8 bases. V lost 2 bases and J lost 8; bases outside the gene matches: 26. The CDR3 contains 21 residues. Germline V gene data show CDR1 as MNHEY and CDR2 as SVGEGT. The CDR3 DNA reads as TGTGCCAGCAGTTACGACGCCGCGGGGGGCTCATTTAAGTCTTTAAGGGATGAGCAGTTCTTC. Protein: CASSYDAAGGSFKSLRDEQFF.

The sample holds many counts of this clonotype. The chain carries TRBV7-7 and TRBJ2-5, with 7 bases that match TRBD1. J gave up 5 bases and V 5 bases, and 5 bases lay outside the gene matches. The CDR3 length is 13 residues. Germline V CDR1 and CDR2: SSHAT, FNYEAQ (reference sequence). CDR3 loop: CASSHPRGETQYF. The CDR3 bases are TGTGCCAGCAGCCATCCCAGGGGGGAGACCCAGTACTTC.

This clonotype turned up a few times. The chain couples TRBV7-2 to TRBJ2-5, with D unresolved. V lost 1 base and J 1 base, leaving 19 bases between the germline ends. The CDR3 sequence is 18 residues long. Germline V gene data show CDR1 as SGHTA and CDR2 as FQGNSA. CDR3 protein: CASSLDDLWRAPQETQYF. The CDR3 bases are TGTGCCAGCAGCTTAGATGATCTATGGAGAGCGCCCCAAGAGACCCAGTACTTC.

J is TRBJ1-5 and V is TRBV2, with D possibly TRBD1 on 6 matching bases. The V end lost 7 bases, the J end lost 4 bases, and 17 bases lay between the germline ends. CDR3 length: 15 amino acids. Germline-derived CDR1 and CDR2 are SNHLY and FYNNEI. The CDR3: CASNGIQGRNQPQHF. The CDR3 region has the DNA TGTGCCAGCAACGGCATACAGGGTAGGAATCAGCCCCAGCATTTT.

This clonotype showed up many times. The gene calls are TRBV6-2 or TRBV6-3 and TRBJ1-1; D is undetermined. V was cut by 4 bases and J by 4 bases, with 4 bases left in between. The CDR3 length is 11 residues. CDR1 and CDR2 from the germline V gene are MNHEY and SVGEGT. The CDR3 protein is CASSLGTEAFF. CDR3 coding DNA: TGTGCCAGCAGTTTGGGCACTGAAGCTTTCTTT.

The gene calls are TRBV6-4 and TRBJ2-1; 8 bases agree with TRBD1. Germline values: CDR1 MRHNA, CDR2 SNTAGT. The CDR3 consists of 13 residues. The V and J ends lost 6 bases and 9 bases, in that order; junction bases with no gene match: 7. As DNA, the CDR3 is TGTGCCAGCAGCGCGGACAGGGCCGTTGAGCAGTTCTTC. It specifies CASSADRAVEQFF.

The rearrangement joins TRBV28 to TRBJ2-3; D unresolved. Deletions cut 4 bases from V and 4 bases from J, with 18 bases between. CDR3 size: 16 residues. Germline assignment: CDR1 MDHEN and CDR2 SYDVKM. CDR3 DNA: TGTGCCAGCAGTTCCTCGGCCGCCCTGTTTTCAGATACGCAGTATTTT. This sequence encodes CASSSSAALFSDTQYF. Together with reference TRBV28 and TRBJ2-3, the CDR3 gives the full variable domain: DVKVTQSSRYLVKRTGEKVFLECVQDMDHENMFWYRQDPGLGLRLIYFSYDVKMKEKGDIPEGYSVSREKKERFSLILESASTNQTSMYLCASSSSAALFSDTQYFGPGTRLTVL.

This clonotype was counted many times. The chain carries TRBV7-6 and TRBJ2-3; D might be TRBD1 or TRBD2, each matching 6 bases. This CDR3 comprises 15 residues. The V gene lost 1 base and the J gene lost 5 bases, with 13 bases spanning the gap. Germline assignment: CDR1 SGHVS and CDR2 FNYEAQ. The CDR3 nucleotides are TGTGCCAGCAGCTTAGTAGGGGGGCAGGGAGATACGCAGTATTTT. It encodes CASSLVGGQGDTQYF.

This clonotype was seen ten or more times. The chain has TRBV7-2 and TRBJ1-1, with 8 bases lining up with TRBD1. The trim removed 5 bases at V and 3 bases at J, leaving 17 bases unmatched. Germline CDR1 reads SGHTA; CDR2 reads FQGNSA. This CDR3 has 18 amino acids. This chain's CDR3 is CASSRQTGVYLGDTEAFF. The CDR3 DNA reads as TGTGCCAGCAGCCGACAGACAGGGGTTTACCTGGGAGACACTGAAGCTTTCTTT.

Ten or more counts support this clonotype. The V and J genes are TRBV7-2 and TRBJ2-6; 8 nucleotides align to TRBD1. Germline assignment: CDR1 SGHTA and CDR2 FQGNSA. J gave up 3 bases and V 1 base, and 5 bases lay outside the gene matches. The CDR3 sequence is 17 residues long. CDR3 sequence (DNA): TGTGCCAGCAGCTTAGATCACAGGGGGTATGGGGCCAACGTCCTGACTTTC. The encoded protein is CASSLDHRGYGANVLTF.

This sequence joins TRBV7-2 and TRBJ1-5; TRBD1 aligns across 7 bases. The germline gives CDR1 SGHTA, CDR2 FQGNSA. The CDR3 is 14 amino acids. V shed 5 bases, J shed 7 bases, and the junction held 8 bases outside the gene matches. CDR3 protein: CASSPGQEGQPQHF. Written as DNA, the CDR3 is TGTGCCAGCAGCCCCGGACAGGAGGGACAGCCCCAGCATTTT.

This chain connects TRBV27 to TRBJ2-2, with D perhaps TRBD1 or TRBD2 (5 bases each). The germline gives CDR1 MNHEY, CDR2 SMNVEV (reference sequence). This CDR3 region has 16 residues. V was clipped by 1 base and J by 7 bases, with 16 bases between them. CDR3 residues: CASSLYSGTQFGELFF. In DNA, the CDR3 is TGTGCCAGCAGTTTATATTCAGGGACGCAATTCGGGGAGCTGTTTTTT.

The sample holds many counts of this clonotype. The rearrangement joins TRBV6-5 to TRBJ2-7; 8 bases match TRBD1. CDR3 length equals 15 residues. Trimming took 6 bases from V and 0 from J; bases not matched to a gene: 7. Germline CDR1 MNHEY, CDR2 SVGAGI. The CDR3 loop reads CASRRDGTGSYEQYF. The CDR3, as DNA: TGTGCCAGCAGGAGAGACGGGACAGGCTCCTACGAGCAGTACTTC.

There are many counts of this clonotype. V gene TRBV20-1 combines with J gene TRBJ2-1, with 8 bases matching TRBD2. The CDR3 runs 14 residues. The germline gives CDR1 DFQATT, CDR2 SNEGSKA (reference sequence). Trimming at V came to 1 base and at J to 9 bases, leaving 8 bases not matched to a gene. The CDR3 region has the DNA TGCAGTGCTAGAGTCGTAGCGGGGTTTGGTGAGCAGTTCTTC. Protein sequence: CSARVVAGFGEQFF.

The table lists this clonotype with many counts. V gene TRBV6-4 combines with J gene TRBJ1-1; TRBD1 aligns across 7 bases. The germline CDR1 and CDR2 sequences are MRHNA and SNTAGT. The junction had 2 bases not matched to a gene; V was cut back by 6 bases and J by 4 bases. The CDR3 extends over 12 amino acids. CDR3 coding DNA: TGTGCCAGCAGAACAGGGGCCACTGAAGCTTTCTTT. Translated: CASRTGATEAFF.

This clonotype was counted ten times or more. The chain has TRBV24-1 and TRBJ2-2; 7 bases fit TRBD1. Germline CDR1 is KGHDR and CDR2 is SFDVKD. The ends lost 3 bases at V and 5 bases at J; junction bases unmatched: 8. The CDR3 is made up of 16 amino acids. CDR3 in amino acids: CATSDDTGVLTGELFF. The CDR3 DNA reads TGTGCCACCAGTGATGACACAGGGGTTCTGACCGGGGAGCTGTTTTTT.

This clonotype appeared many times. V is TRBV15 and J is TRBJ1-3; D is unresolved. This CDR3 region has 16 residues. The germline V and J ends were trimmed by 0 bases and 0 bases, with 9 bases remaining between them. CDR1 and CDR2 from the germline V gene are LNHNV and YYDKDF (reference sequence). The CDR3 reads CATSRDGRSSGNTIYF. In nucleotides, the CDR3 is TGTGCCACCAGCAGAGACGGCAGGAGCTCTGGAAACACCATATATTTT.

This clonotype was seen at least ten times. This rearrangement joins TRBV6-2 or TRBV6-3 to TRBJ1-5; D gene unclear. The germline V and J ends were trimmed by 4 bases and 3 bases, with 10 bases remaining between them. Germline V gives CDR1 MNHEY, CDR2 SVGEGT. The CDR3 extends over 14 amino acids. CDR3 sequence reads: CASSSRTPNQPQHF. DNA of the CDR3: TGTGCCAGCAGTTCCCGGACCCCCAATCAGCCCCAGCATTTT.